This T cell receptor (beta chain) stems from a study of blood T cell repertoires in COVID-19. Turning to the study itself: The United States, Italy and Spain provided the acute and convalescent COVID-19 samples. T cells, B-cell-depleted T cells, or PBMCs provided the cDNA or gDNA that served as material.

The CDR3 length is 12 residues. Per the germline V gene, CDR1 is SNHLY and CDR2 is FYNNEI. The V and J ends lost 6 bases and 0 bases respectively, with 5 bases between them. Data came from immunoSEQ multiplex PCR; TCRdb stores just in-frame clones and leaves some out. This sample has 25,000 to 30,000 clones, with 87% found just once. The sequence was collected from a human donor in a cohort sampled during active COVID-19. Sequenced: peripheral blood. The chain is built from TRBV2 and TRBJ2-5; D perhaps matches TRBD1 (5 bases). The CDR3 reads CASRDNQETQYF. Here the CDR3 DNA reads TGTGCCAGCAGGGACAACCAAGAGACCCAGTACTTC.